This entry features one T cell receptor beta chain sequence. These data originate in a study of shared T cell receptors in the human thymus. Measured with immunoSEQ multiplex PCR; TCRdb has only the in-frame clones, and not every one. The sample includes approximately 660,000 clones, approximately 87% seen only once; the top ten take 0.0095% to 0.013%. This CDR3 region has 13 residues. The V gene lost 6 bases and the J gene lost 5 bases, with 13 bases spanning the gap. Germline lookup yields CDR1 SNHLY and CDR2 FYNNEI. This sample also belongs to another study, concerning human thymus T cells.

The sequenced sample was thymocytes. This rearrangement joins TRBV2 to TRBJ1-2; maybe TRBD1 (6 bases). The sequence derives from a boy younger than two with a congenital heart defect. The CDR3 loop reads CASRLDRNYGYTF. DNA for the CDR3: TGTGCCAGCAGACTGGACAGAAATTATGGCTACACCTTC. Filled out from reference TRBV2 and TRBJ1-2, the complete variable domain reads EPEVTQTPSHQVTQMGQEVILRCVPISNHLYFYWYRQILGQKVEFLVSFYNNEISEKSEIFDDQFSVERPDGSNFTLKIRSTKLEDSAMYFCASRLDRNYGYTFGSGTRLTVV.